Described below is a single T cell receptor beta chain sequence and its context. Its antigen is undetermined. The source of the sample is a study of T cells in localized non-small cell lung cancer. V was trimmed by 0 bases and J by 7 bases, leaving 11 bases between them. CDR1 and CDR2 from the germline V gene are SGHDT and YYEEEE. This CDR3 has 14 amino acids. Sequencing used immunoSEQ multiplex PCR; TCRdb keeps in-frame clones, though not all of them. Of some 51,000 clones listed, 70% to 90% were seen once; the top ten hold approximately 5.2%. Study-wide findings and caveats: Because sequencing included only one region (of the tumor), heterogeneity remains possible. Appearance in adjacent lung was seen for a median about 60 of the top 100 tumor clones. Adjacent uninvolved lung had the highest clonality, suggesting focused antigen responses.

The input for sequencing was peripheral blood, taken before any cancer treatment. V usage is TRBV5-6 and J usage is TRBJ1-5; weak D call: TRBD1 (5 bases). This clonotype was obtained from a woman between 35 and 75 years old with stage I lung adenocarcinoma. The CDR3 loop is CASSLGRVMQPQHF. CDR3 in DNA: TGTGCCAGCAGCTTGGGCAGGGTTATGCAGCCCCAGCATTTT.